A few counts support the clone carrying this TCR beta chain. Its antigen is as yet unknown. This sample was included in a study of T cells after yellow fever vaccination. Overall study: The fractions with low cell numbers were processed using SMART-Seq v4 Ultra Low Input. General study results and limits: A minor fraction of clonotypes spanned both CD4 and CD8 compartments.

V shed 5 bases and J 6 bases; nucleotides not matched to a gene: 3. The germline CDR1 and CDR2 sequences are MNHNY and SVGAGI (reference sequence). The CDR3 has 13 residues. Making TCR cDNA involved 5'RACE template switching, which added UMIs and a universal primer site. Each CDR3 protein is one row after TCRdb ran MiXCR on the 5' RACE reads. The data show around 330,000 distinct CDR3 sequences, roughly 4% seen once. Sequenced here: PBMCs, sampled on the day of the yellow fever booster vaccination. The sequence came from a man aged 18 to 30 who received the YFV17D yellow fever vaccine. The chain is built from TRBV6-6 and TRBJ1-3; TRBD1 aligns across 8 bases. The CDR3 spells CASSPTGANTIYF. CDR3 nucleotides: TGTGCCAGCAGTCCGACAGGGGCAAACACCATATATTTT.